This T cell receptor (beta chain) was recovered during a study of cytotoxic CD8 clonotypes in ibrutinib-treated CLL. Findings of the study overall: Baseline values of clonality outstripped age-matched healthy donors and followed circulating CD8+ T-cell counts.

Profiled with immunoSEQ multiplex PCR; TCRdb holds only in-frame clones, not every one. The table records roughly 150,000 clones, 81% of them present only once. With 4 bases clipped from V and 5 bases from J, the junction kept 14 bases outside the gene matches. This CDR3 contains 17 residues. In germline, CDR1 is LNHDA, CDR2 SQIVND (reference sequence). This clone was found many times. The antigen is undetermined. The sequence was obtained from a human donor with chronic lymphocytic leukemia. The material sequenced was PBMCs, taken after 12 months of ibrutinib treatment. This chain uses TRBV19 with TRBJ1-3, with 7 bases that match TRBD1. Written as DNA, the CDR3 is TGTGCCAGTAGTACGGTCAAAGGGACAGTCGGGCGAAACACCATATATTTT. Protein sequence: CASSTVKGTVGRNTIYF.